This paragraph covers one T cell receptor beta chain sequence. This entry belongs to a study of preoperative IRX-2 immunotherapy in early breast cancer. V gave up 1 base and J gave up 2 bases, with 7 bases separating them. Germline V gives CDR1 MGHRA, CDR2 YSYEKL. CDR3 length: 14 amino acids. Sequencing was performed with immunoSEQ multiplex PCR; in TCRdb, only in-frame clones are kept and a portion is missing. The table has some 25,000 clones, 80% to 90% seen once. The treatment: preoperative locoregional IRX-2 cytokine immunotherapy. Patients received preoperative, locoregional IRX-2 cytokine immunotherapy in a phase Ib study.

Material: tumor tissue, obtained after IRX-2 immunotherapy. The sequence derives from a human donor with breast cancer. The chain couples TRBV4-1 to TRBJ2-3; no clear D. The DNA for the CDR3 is TGCGCCAGCAGCCAAGTTACTAACACAGATACGCAGTATTTT. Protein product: CASSQVTNTDTQYF.